Listed here are 25 T cell receptor beta chains from one sample, sequenced in a study of a mutant IDH1 vaccine in newly diagnosed glioma. These TCRs are of unknown antigen specificity. Assay used: immunoSEQ multiplex PCR; TCRdb lists only in-frame clones, some missing. Of about 53,000 clones listed, 80% to 85% were seen once; the top ten hold 6.5% to 9.5%. As for time point: week 23, last vaccination. Vaccinated patients received 300 ug of mutant IDH1 20-mer peptide per dose, with topical imiquimod. Sequenced here: PBMCs, sampled from a glioma patient whose treatment included an IDH1 peptide vaccine. All receptors derive from a woman between 40 and 50 years old with glioma. Some clones in this sample may be carry-over from other donors' samples.

The gene calls are TRBV11-1 and TRBJ2-2, with 9 bases lining up with TRBD2. Germline assignment: CDR1 SGHAT and CDR2 FQDESV (reference sequence). Trimming at V came to 6 bases and at J to 5 bases, leaving 10 bases not matched to a gene. The CDR3 runs to 16 residues. The CDR3 reads CASSPGVAGDTGELFF. In DNA, the CDR3 is TGTGCCAGCAGTCCCGGGGTAGCGGGGGATACCGGGGAGCTGTTTTTT.

The rearrangement uses TRBV6-1 and TRBJ2-2, with D maybe TRBD1 (6 bases). With 4 bases removed from V and 3 bases from J, the gap between germline ends came to 12 bases. Germline CDR1 and CDR2: MNHNS and SASEGT. This CDR3 contains 15 residues. DNA for the CDR3: TGTGCCAGCAGTGCCTTAACAGGGTACACCGGGGAGCTGTTTTTT. Translated, it gives CASSALTGYTGELFF.

V usage is TRBV2 and J usage is TRBJ2-3, with D unresolved. Trimming took off 3 bases at V and 1 base at J, with 5 bases between the two ends. CDR3 length: 13 amino acids. Germline V gene lookup returns CDR1 SNHLY and CDR2 FYNNEI. In DNA form, the CDR3 reads TGTGCCAGCAGTGATATGGGCACAGATACGCAGTATTTT. This gives the protein CASSDMGTDTQYF.

Comment on this clone: Its ends do not fully match the called genes, so a read error is possible. The V call is TRBV4-3, the J call TRBJ1-5; maybe TRBD1 (5 bases). Germline CDR1 reads LGHNA; CDR2 reads YSLEER. The length of the CDR3 is 14 residues. For the CDR3, the DNA is TGCGCCAGCAGTCAAGGGGTCATCAATCAGCCCCAGCATTTT. Translated, it gives CASSQGVINQPQHF.

This clone has a single count. This sequence joins TRBV30 and TRBJ2-1, with 7 bases lining up with TRBD2. Germline V gene data show CDR1 as GTSNPN and CDR2 as SVGIG (reference sequence). The CDR3 is 14 amino acids. Trimming at V came to 0 bases and at J to 9 bases, leaving 8 bases not matched to a gene. The CDR3 nucleotides read TGTGCCTGGAGTGTGGCGGGAGCCCCAGGTGAGCAGTTCTTC. Its translation: CAWSVAGAPGEQFF.

The V and J genes are TRBV29-1 and TRBJ1-2; the D is unclear. This CDR3 has 12 residues. Between the trimmed V and J ends, which lost 7 bases and 6 bases, there was a span of 15 bases. Per the germline V gene, CDR1 is SQVTM and CDR2 is ANQGSEA. CDR3 DNA: TGCAGCGATGAGGGCGCCCGGGATGGCTACACCTTC. Its translation: CSDEGARDGYTF. Looking up the rest from reference TRBV29-1 and TRBJ1-2 gives the full variable domain: SAVISQKPSRDICQRGTSLTIQCQVDSQVTMMFWYRQQPGQSLTLIATANQGSEATYESGFVIDKFPISRPNLTFSTLTVSNMSPEDSSIYLCSDEGARDGYTFGSGTRLTVV.

The CDR3 nucleotides are TGCGCCAGCAGCCAAGCCGCCCGATCGAGCAATGAGCAGTTCTTC. This codes for CASSQAARSSNEQFF. The chain uses TRBV4-1 and TRBJ2-1; D remains ambiguous. The CDR3 has 15 amino acids. The ends were cut back, 1 base at V and 6 bases at J, with 13 bases in the middle. Germline V gene data show CDR1 as MGHRA and CDR2 as YSYEKL.

The chain uses TRBV7-8 and TRBJ2-7; 7 bases fit TRBD2. The CDR3 loop spans 15 amino acids. Trimming at V came to 5 bases and at J to 4 bases, leaving 11 bases not matched to a gene. The germline CDR1 and CDR2 sequences are SGHVS and FQNEAQ. The CDR3, as DNA: TGTGCCAGCAGCCCGAGGCGGGGACTACTTTACGAGCAGTACTTC. This encodes CASSPRRGLLYEQYF.

This chain connects TRBV2 to TRBJ1-5, with 9 bases identical to TRBD1. The CDR3 contains 19 residues. With V trimmed by 2 bases and J by 1 base, 12 bases remained unmatched. Germline lookup yields CDR1 SNHLY and CDR2 FYNNEI. The CDR3 reads CASSERGNRGRSSNQPQHF. The CDR3 coding sequence is TGTGCCAGCAGTGAAAGGGGGAACAGGGGGCGTTCGAGCAATCAGCCCCAGCATTTT. Together with reference TRBV2 and TRBJ1-5, the CDR3 gives the full variable domain: EPEVTQTPSHQVTQMGQEVILRCVPISNHLYFYWYRQILGQKVEFLVSFYNNEISEKSEIFDDQFSVERPDGSNFTLKIRSTKLEDSAMYFCASSERGNRGRSSNQPQHFGDGTRLSIL.

The rearrangement uses TRBV5-1 and TRBJ1-3, with 9 bases fitting TRBD1. The J segment lost 3 bases and the V segment lost 1 base, leaving 5 bases of the junction unmatched. The V gene's germline CDR1 is SGHRS and CDR2 YFSETQ. The CDR3 covers 16 residues. CDR3 sequence reads: CASSLWGQGHGNTIYF. The CDR3 DNA sequence: TGCGCCAGCAGCTTGTGGGGACAGGGCCATGGAAACACCATATATTTT. The whole variable domain, remainder taken from reference TRBV5-1 and TRBJ1-3, is KAGVTQTPRYLIKTRGQQVTLSCSPISGHRSVSWYQQTPGQGLQFLFEYFSETQRNKGNFPGRFSGRQFSNSRSEMNVSTLELGDSALYLCASSLWGQGHGNTIYFGEGSWLTVV.

The sample holds a few counts of this clone. V is TRBV30 and J is TRBJ1-2; TRBD1 matches at 7 bases. CDR1 and CDR2 from the germline V gene are GTSNPN and SVGIG (reference sequence). The CDR3 runs to 15 residues. The ends lost 5 bases at V and 6 bases at J; junction bases unmatched: 15. The CDR3 nucleotides read TGTGCCTGGCGCCCGGCGGGAGGGGGCGCGAATGGCTACACCTTC. Encoded protein: CAWRPAGGGANGYTF.

This clone was counted a single time. This chain joins TRBV5-6 and TRBJ2-7; TRBD1 matches 9 bases. This CDR3 comprises 15 residues. In germline, CDR1 is SGHDT, CDR2 YYEEEE. V lost 2 bases, J lost 5 bases, and 8 bases stayed unmatched. CDR3 nucleotide sequence: TGTGCCAGCAGCTTCGAGGGACAGGGAAGCAACGAGCAGTACTTC. Its translation is CASSFEGQGSNEQYF.

J is TRBJ2-3 and V is TRBV5-1; D is unresolved. V dropped 4 bases and J dropped 4 bases, with 7 bases sitting between them. The CDR3 contains 12 residues. CDR1 is SGHRS and CDR2 is YFSETQ in the germline V gene. CDR3: CASSGVPDTQYF. The CDR3 region has the DNA TGCGCCAGCAGCGGGGTCCCAGATACGCAGTATTTT. Looking up the rest from reference TRBV5-1 and TRBJ2-3 gives the full variable domain: KAGVTQTPRYLIKTRGQQVTLSCSPISGHRSVSWYQQTPGQGLQFLFEYFSETQRNKGNFPGRFSGRQFSNSRSEMNVSTLELGDSALYLCASSGVPDTQYFGPGTRLTVL.

This clone came up once. The rearrangement uses TRBV7-3 and TRBJ2-3; possible D gene TRBD2, 7 bases. In germline, CDR1 is SGHTA, CDR2 FQGTGA. The V end lost 3 bases, the J end lost 3 bases, and 16 bases lay between the germline ends. The length of the CDR3 is 16 residues. CDR3 loop: CASSLEEGGVTDTQYF. In DNA form, the CDR3 reads TGTGCCAGCAGCTTGGAAGAAGGGGGGGTAACAGATACGCAGTATTTT.

The chain employs TRBV5-1 and TRBJ2-3; D unclear. Trimming shortened V by 2 bases and J by 0 bases, and 7 bases separated the two germline ends. Germline V lookup: CDR1 SGHRS, CDR2 YFSETQ. This CDR3 region has 14 residues. CDR3 sequence reads: CASSFLTSTDTQYF. The CDR3 DNA reads TGCGCCAGCAGCTTTCTAACGAGCACAGATACGCAGTATTTT. The full variable domain, in which reference TRBV5-1 and TRBJ2-3 provide the parts outside the CDR3, is KAGVTQTPRYLIKTRGQQVTLSCSPISGHRSVSWYQQTPGQGLQFLFEYFSETQRNKGNFPGRFSGRQFSNSRSEMNVSTLELGDSALYLCASSFLTSTDTQYFGPGTRLTVL.

The V and J genes are TRBV20-1 and TRBJ2-5; D call uncertain. The germline gives CDR1 DFQATT, CDR2 SNEGSKA (reference sequence). There are 11 residues in the CDR3. Trimming cost V 1 base and J 4 bases, with 4 bases left between them. CDR3 sequence: CSARVGETQYF. For the CDR3, the DNA is TGCAGTGCTAGAGTGGGAGAGACCCAGTACTTC.

CDR3 DNA: TGTGCTAGTGGTTTGGGGACTTCCTTCAGCTCCTACGAGCAGTACTTC. Translating it yields CASGLGTSFSSYEQYF. The rearrangement joins TRBV12-5 to TRBJ2-7; D may be TRBD2 (5 bases). Germline lookup yields CDR1 LGHNT and CDR2 FRNRAP. The V and J ends lost 1 base and 0 bases respectively, with 13 bases between them. The CDR3 has 16 amino acids.

This rearrangement joins TRBV11-2 to TRBJ2-3, with 8 bases lining up with TRBD2. There are 13 residues in the CDR3. Germline CDR1 is SGHAT and CDR2 is FQNNGV. The V segment lost 1 base and the J segment 7 bases; nucleotides outside the gene matches: 1. CDR3 protein: CASSLGLANTQYF. CDR3 coding DNA: TGTGCCAGCAGCTTAGGACTAGCGAATACGCAGTATTTT.

This chain links TRBV30 with TRBJ1-4; 7 nucleotides align to TRBD1. Trimming at V came to 6 bases and at J to 8 bases, leaving 21 bases not matched to a gene. Germline lookup yields CDR1 GTSNPN and CDR2 SVGIG (reference sequence). This CDR3 is 17 amino acids long. The CDR3, as DNA: TGTGCCTGCCGGGAGCGGACAGGTCCAGCATGGCGGGAAAAACTGTTTTTT. This encodes CACRERTGPAWREKLFF.

The gene calls are TRBV9 and TRBJ1-1, with a tentative D call TRBD1 (6 bases). The CDR3 runs 15 residues. Germline assignment: CDR1 SGDLS and CDR2 YYNGEE. The ends were cut back, 2 bases at V and 1 base at J, with 12 bases in the middle. CDR3 in DNA: TGTGCCAGCAGCGTCGGGGGGGCAAAGAACACTGAAGCTTTCTTT. It translates to CASSVGGAKNTEAFF.

The CDR3 sequence: CAWSLGLAGGPGEQYF. Here the CDR3 DNA reads TGTGCCTGGAGCCTGGGACTAGCGGGGGGGCCGGGGGAGCAGTACTTC. The chain recombines TRBV30 with TRBJ2-7; 16 bases match TRBD2. The CDR3 contains 16 residues. The germline CDR1 and CDR2 sequences are GTSNPN and SVGIG (reference sequence). Unmatched junction bases numbered 9, after V lost 3 bases and J lost 7 bases.

This clone was observed once. The chain uses TRBV5-8 and TRBJ1-3; unclear D gene. Trimming cost V 4 bases and J 0 bases, with 14 bases left between them. CDR1 and CDR2 (germline): SGHTS, YDEGEE. The CDR3 consists of 16 residues. CDR3 protein: CASSPEGGPSGNTIYF. Here the CDR3 DNA reads TGTGCCAGCAGCCCCGAGGGAGGGCCCTCTGGAAACACCATATATTTT. The full variable domain, rest sourced from reference TRBV5-8 and TRBJ1-3, is EAGVTQSPTHLIKTRGQQATLRCSPISGHTSVYWYQQALGLGLQFLLWYDEGEERNRGNFPPRFSGRQFPNYSSELNVNALELEDSALYLCASSPEGGPSGNTIYFGEGSWLTVV.

The rearrangement joins TRBV19 to TRBJ1-5; 7 bases fit TRBD1. V lost 8 bases to trimming and J lost 3 bases; unmatched junction nucleotides: 4. CDR1 and CDR2 from the germline V gene are LNHDA and SQIVND (reference sequence). The CDR3 extends over 13 amino acids. For the CDR3, the DNA is TGTGCCAGTTTTGGACAGGTCAATCAGCCCCAGCATTTT. The encoded protein is CASFGQVNQPQHF.

V gene TRBV19 combines with J gene TRBJ1-2, with no clear D. V was shortened by 4 bases and J by 5 bases, with 8 bases between the two germline ends. The CDR3 loop spans 12 amino acids. Germline V gives CDR1 LNHDA, CDR2 SQIVND (reference sequence). DNA of the CDR3: TGTGCCAGTAGTACTACACCGTATGGCTACACCTTC. Protein product: CASSTTPYGYTF.

The chain recombines TRBV4-1 with TRBJ1-3, with TRBD1 matching 7 bases. The CDR3 runs 15 residues. Trimming at V came to 0 bases and at J to 6 bases, leaving 5 bases not matched to a gene. The germline V gene encodes CDR1 MGHRA and CDR2 YSYEKL. The CDR3 nucleotides are TGCGCCAGCAGCCAAGATGGAACAGGGGTAAACACCATATATTTT. Translating it yields CASSQDGTGVNTIYF.